These 22 T cell receptor beta chains came from one sample sequenced in a study of sequential checkpoint blockade in melanoma. Noted treatment: randomized to nivolumab then ipilimumab (arm A) or the reverse (arm B). The method was immunoSEQ multiplex PCR; TCRdb's version includes in-frame clones alone and lacks a portion of them. In the table there are tens of thousands of clones, 85% to 90% of which are singletons. The starting material was CD8+ T cells sorted from blood (inferred from file names), obtained from a patient given nivolumab and ipilimumab in sequence. Source of these receptors: a human donor with melanoma.

This rearrangement joins TRBV27 to TRBJ2-2, with 7 positions matching TRBD2. The germline CDR1 and CDR2 sequences are MNHEY and SMNVEV (reference sequence). The length of the CDR3 is 16 residues. V gave up 5 bases and J gave up 4 bases; unmatched junction bases: 10. The DNA of the CDR3 is TGTGCCAGCAGTACTTCTAGCGGAGAGATCACCGGGGAGCTGTTTTTT. It translates to CASSTSSGEITGELFF.

The V gene is TRBV10-3, the J gene TRBJ1-2; 8 bases align to TRBD1. Germline lookup yields CDR1 ENHRY and CDR2 SYGVKD. This CDR3 region has 13 residues. Trimming at V came to 9 bases and at J to 5 bases, leaving 8 bases not matched to a gene. CDR3 in amino acids: CAMGTGSFYGYTF. The CDR3 nucleotides read TGTGCCATGGGGACAGGTTCCTTTTATGGCTACACCTTC.

This rearrangement joins TRBV5-1 to TRBJ1-5; 7 bases line up with TRBD1. CDR1 is SGHRS, CDR2 YFSETQ, per germline. The V gene end was trimmed by 0 bases and the J gene end by 4 bases; junction bases not matched to a gene: 4. The CDR3 has 15 residues. CDR3 region: CASSLGWGQNQPQHF. In nucleotides, the CDR3 is TGCGCCAGCAGCTTGGGTTGGGGACAGAATCAGCCCCAGCATTTT.

Here the CDR3 reads CATSPRLAGYEQYV. The CDR3 nucleotides read TGTGCCACCAGCCCTCGACTAGCGGGCTACGAGCAGTACGTC. This chain joins TRBV15 and TRBJ2-7; 10 nucleotides match TRBD2. Germline-derived CDR1 and CDR2 are LNHNV and YYDKDF (reference sequence). The CDR3 runs to 14 residues. V was clipped by 5 bases and J by 3 bases; unmatched bases: 4.

This clone has more than one count but fewer than ten. V usage is TRBV7-9 and J usage is TRBJ2-7, with D possibly being TRBD1 (6 bases). Germline lookup yields CDR1 SEHNR and CDR2 FQNEAQ (reference sequence). The CDR3 loop spans 15 amino acids. Between the trimmed V and J ends, which lost 6 bases and 1 base, there was a span of 16 bases. CDR3 DNA sequence: TGTGCCAGCAGTTACGGGACACTCAAGTCCTACGAGCAGTACGTC. As protein: CASSYGTLKSYEQYV.

This clone was counted once. The chain is built from TRBV9 and TRBJ2-7; the match to TRBD2 covers 10 bases. Looked up from germline, CDR1 is SGDLS and CDR2 is YYNGEE. CDR3 length equals 17 residues. V lost 0 bases and J lost 3; bases outside the gene matches: 9. CDR3: CASSVEGGASGSYEQYF. The CDR3 nucleotides are TGTGCCAGCAGCGTAGAAGGTGGCGCTAGCGGGAGCTACGAGCAGTACTTC.

The chain links TRBV7-9 to TRBJ1-1, with a possible D match to TRBD1 (5 bases). CDR3 length: 15 amino acids. Per germline, CDR1 SEHNR and CDR2 FQNEAQ (reference sequence). Trimming left V 1 base short and J 5 bases short, with 14 bases between. The CDR3 reads CASSLEVMGGTEAFF. CDR3 in DNA: TGTGCCAGCAGCTTAGAAGTAATGGGGGGTACTGAAGCTTTCTTT.

This chain joins TRBV30 and TRBJ2-7, with 11 bases aligning to TRBD2. The germline V gene has CDR1 GTSNPN and CDR2 SVGIG (reference sequence). CDR3 length equals 15 residues. V lost 1 base, J lost 0 bases, and 2 bases stayed unmatched. CDR3 amino acids: CAWSGGTSGSYEQYF. CDR3 in DNA: TGTGCCTGGAGTGGCGGGACTAGCGGCTCCTACGAGCAGTACTTC. Full variable domain (outside the CDR3, taken from reference TRBV30 and TRBJ2-7): SQTIHQWPATLVQPVGSPLSLECTVEGTSNPNLYWYRQAAGRGLQLLFYSVGIGQISSEVPQNLSASRPQDRQFILSSKKLLLSDSGFYLCAWSGGTSGSYEQYFGPGTRLTVT.

The gene calls are TRBV6-5 and TRBJ2-1; D may be TRBD1 (6 bases). Germline-derived CDR1 and CDR2 are MNHEY and SVGAGI. CDR3 size: 16 residues. Trimming cost V 0 bases and J 3 bases, with 12 bases left between them. CDR3 DNA sequence: TGTGCCAGCAGTTACTCCGTAGGACAGCTCTACAATGAGCAGTTCTTC. It encodes CASSYSVGQLYNEQFF.

This sequence joins TRBV9 and TRBJ2-7, with D perhaps TRBD1 (5 bases). V lost 1 base, J lost 2 bases, and 13 bases lay in between. The CDR3 contains 15 residues. CDR1 and CDR2 from the germline V gene are SGDLS and YYNGEE. The CDR3 DNA follows: TGTGCCAGCAGCGTATCCCCCCAGGACACCTACGAGCAGTACTTC. Translated, it gives CASSVSPQDTYEQYF.

The chain employs TRBV7-2 and TRBJ2-7, with D unclear. V lost 4 bases to trimming and J lost 0 bases, with 13 bases between them. The germline V gene has CDR1 SGHTA and CDR2 FQGNSA. This CDR3 contains 15 residues. The CDR3 loop is CASSSSHADSYEQYF. The CDR3 nucleotides are TGTGCCAGCAGCTCAAGCCACGCGGACTCCTACGAGCAGTACTTC.

The chain recombines TRBV28 with TRBJ2-5; no firm D call. Deletions cut 6 bases from V and 2 bases from J, with 13 bases between. Germline V gives CDR1 MDHEN, CDR2 SYDVKM. The CDR3 consists of 14 residues. CDR3 in DNA: TGTGCCAGCAGGTACTTAGCAGAACAAGAGACCCAGTACTTC. Amino acids: CASRYLAEQETQYF. The variable domain in full, with the rest retrieved from reference TRBV28 and TRBJ2-5, is DVKVTQSSRYLVKRTGEKVFLECVQDMDHENMFWYRQDPGLGLRLIYFSYDVKMKEKGDIPEGYSVSREKKERFSLILESASTNQTSMYLCASRYLAEQETQYFGPGTRLLVL.

The V and J genes are TRBV19 and TRBJ1-5, with D possibly matching TRBD1 (5 bases). The CDR3 has 17 amino acids. The V gene's germline CDR1 is LNHDA and CDR2 SQIVND (reference sequence). Trimming cost V 1 base and J 0 bases, with 13 bases left between them. The DNA for the CDR3 is TGTGCCAGTAGTATAGGCCAGACAGTGTATAGCAATCAGCCCCAGCATTTT. This translates into CASSIGQTVYSNQPQHF.

The chain carries TRBV13 and TRBJ2-7; 11 positions match TRBD1. CDR3 length equals 14 residues. Germline CDR1 and CDR2: PRHDT and FYEKMQ (reference sequence). Trimming cost V 5 bases and J 3 bases; bases outside gene matches: 3. CDR3 sequence reads: CASSTGTGGYEQYF. CDR3 coding DNA: TGTGCCAGCAGCACCGGGACAGGGGGCTACGAGCAGTACTTC.

The rearrangement uses TRBV13 and TRBJ1-2; possibly TRBD1 for D (5 bases). CDR1 and CDR2 from the germline V gene are PRHDT and FYEKMQ (reference sequence). The CDR3 is made up of 13 amino acids. Between the trimmed V and J ends, which lost 7 bases and 9 bases, there was a span of 18 bases. CDR3: CASTMGRGLSYTF. The CDR3 DNA reads TGTGCCAGCACCATGGGTAGGGGCTTAAGCTACACCTTC.

The chain carries TRBV29-1 and TRBJ1-2; 7 bases match TRBD1. CDR3 length equals 13 residues. Germline lookup yields CDR1 SQVTM and CDR2 ANQGSEA. V was pared by 1 base and J by 4 bases, with 3 bases of the junction left unmatched. CDR3 nucleotides: TGCAGCGTTGAAGGAGGGGGCGGCTATGGCTACACCTTC. This codes for CSVEGGGGYGYTF.

The rearrangement uses TRBV7-9 and TRBJ2-3; D is perhaps TRBD1 (6 bases). Germline CDR1 reads SEHNR; CDR2 reads FQNEAQ (reference sequence). The CDR3 is 15 residues long. V gave up 4 bases and J gave up 3 bases, with 14 bases separating them. CDR3 residues: CASSSRTEMTDTQYF. The DNA of the CDR3 is TGTGCCAGCAGCTCCCGGACAGAAATGACAGATACGCAGTATTTT.

The rearrangement links TRBV13 to TRBJ1-3; maybe TRBD1 (5 bases). Trimming shortened V by 1 base and J by 1 base, and 17 bases separated the two germline ends. The CDR3 length is 18 residues. Germline V gene lookup returns CDR1 PRHDT and CDR2 FYEKMQ (reference sequence). In DNA form, the CDR3 reads TGTGCCAGCAGCTTAGCCCTTTTAACCGGGACTTCTGGAAACACCATATATTTT. It translates to CASSLALLTGTSGNTIYF.

The chain is built from TRBV4-1 and TRBJ2-7, with TRBD1 matching over 8 bases. CDR1 MGHRA and CDR2 YSYEKL come from the germline V gene. The CDR3 loop spans 15 amino acids. J was trimmed by 2 bases and V by 1 base; bases with no gene match: 4. CDR3 in DNA: TGCGCCAGCAGCCAAGGGACAGGGTCCCCCTACGAGCAGTACGTC. Protein product: CASSQGTGSPYEQYV.

This clone occurred once. The chain is built from TRBV27 and TRBJ2-7; 8 nucleotides align to TRBD2. Losses at the gene ends were 2 bases for V and 1 base for J; bases not matched to a gene: 1. Germline V gene sequence: CDR1 MNHEY, CDR2 SMNVEV (reference sequence). The CDR3 extends over 14 amino acids. Written as DNA, the CDR3 is TGTGCCAGCAGTTTAGTAGCGGGGTCCTACGAGCAGTACTTC. Its translation: CASSLVAGSYEQYF.

The table lists this clone with a few counts. The chain combines TRBV28 with TRBJ2-7, with 10 bases aligning to TRBD2. J lost 4 bases, V lost 0 bases, and 3 bases had no gene match. The CDR3 spans 15 residues. In germline, CDR1 is MDHEN, CDR2 SYDVKM. The CDR3 sequence is CASSLWASGGYEQYV. The CDR3 DNA is TGTGCCAGCAGTTTATGGGCTAGCGGGGGATACGAGCAGTACGTC.

This clone appeared once. The V gene is TRBV11-2, the J gene TRBJ2-5; 14 nucleotides match TRBD2. The CDR3 loop spans 18 amino acids. Germline trimming cut 5 bases from V and 5 bases from J; bases unmatched to any gene: 13. Per the germline V gene, CDR1 is SGHAT and CDR2 is FQNNGV. The CDR3 loop is CASSQDWARLAGGETQYF. The CDR3, as DNA: TGTGCCAGCAGCCAAGACTGGGCTAGACTAGCGGGGGGGGAGACCCAGTACTTC.